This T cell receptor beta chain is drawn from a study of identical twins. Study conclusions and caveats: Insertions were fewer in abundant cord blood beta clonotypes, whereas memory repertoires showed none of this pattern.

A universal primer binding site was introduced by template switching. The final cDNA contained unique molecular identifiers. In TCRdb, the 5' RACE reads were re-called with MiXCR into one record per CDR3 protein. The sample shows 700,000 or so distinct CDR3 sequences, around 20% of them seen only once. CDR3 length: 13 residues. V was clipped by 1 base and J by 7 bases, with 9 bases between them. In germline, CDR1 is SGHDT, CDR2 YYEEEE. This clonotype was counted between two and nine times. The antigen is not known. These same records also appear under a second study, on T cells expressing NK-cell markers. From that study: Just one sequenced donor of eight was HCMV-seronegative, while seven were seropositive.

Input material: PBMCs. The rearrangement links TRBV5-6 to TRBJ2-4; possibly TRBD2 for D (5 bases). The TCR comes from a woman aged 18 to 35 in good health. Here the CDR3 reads CASSLISGNIQYF. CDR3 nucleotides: TGTGCCAGCAGCTTGATCTCGGGGAACATTCAGTACTTC.